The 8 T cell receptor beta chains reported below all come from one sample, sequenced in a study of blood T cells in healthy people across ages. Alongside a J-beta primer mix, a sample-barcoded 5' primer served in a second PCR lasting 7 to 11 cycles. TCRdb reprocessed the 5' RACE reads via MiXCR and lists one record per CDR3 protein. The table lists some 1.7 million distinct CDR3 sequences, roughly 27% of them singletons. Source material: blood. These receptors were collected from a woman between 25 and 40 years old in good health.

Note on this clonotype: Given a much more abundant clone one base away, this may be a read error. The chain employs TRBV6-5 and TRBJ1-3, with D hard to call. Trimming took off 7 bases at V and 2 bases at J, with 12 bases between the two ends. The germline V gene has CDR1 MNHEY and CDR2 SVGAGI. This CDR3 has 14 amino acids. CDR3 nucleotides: TGTGCCAGCACCGACTCCGGTCCTGGAAACACCATATATTTT. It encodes CASTDSGPGNTIYF.

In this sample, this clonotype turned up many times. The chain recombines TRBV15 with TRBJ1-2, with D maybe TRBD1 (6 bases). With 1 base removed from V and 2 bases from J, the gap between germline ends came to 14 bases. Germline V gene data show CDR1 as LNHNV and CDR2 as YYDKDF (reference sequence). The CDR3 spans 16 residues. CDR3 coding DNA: TGTGCCACCAGCAGAGGGCGGACAGCGCAGAACTATGGCTACACCTTC. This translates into CATSRGRTAQNYGYTF. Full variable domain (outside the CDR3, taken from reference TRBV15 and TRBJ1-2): DAMVIQNPRYQVTQFGKPVTLSCSQTLNHNVMYWYQQKSSQAPKLLFHYYDKDFNNEADTPDNFQSRRPNTSFCFLDIRSPGLGDTAMYLCATSRGRTAQNYGYTFGSGTRLTVV.

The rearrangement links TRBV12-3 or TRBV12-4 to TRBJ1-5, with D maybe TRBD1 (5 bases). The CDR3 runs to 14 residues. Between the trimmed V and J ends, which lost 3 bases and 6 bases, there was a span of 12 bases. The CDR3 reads CASSFRGRIQPQHF. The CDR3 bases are TGTGCCAGCAGTTTCCGGGGACGGATTCAGCCCCAGCATTTT.

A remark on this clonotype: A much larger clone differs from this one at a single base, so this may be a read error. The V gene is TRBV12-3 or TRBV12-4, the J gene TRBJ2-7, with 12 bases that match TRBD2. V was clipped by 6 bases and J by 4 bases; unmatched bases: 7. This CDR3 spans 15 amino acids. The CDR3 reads CASRLGTSGLYEQYF. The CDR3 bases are TGTGCCAGCAGGCTCGGGACTAGCGGGCTATACGAGCAGTACTTC.

The CDR3 DNA sequence: TGTGCCAGCAGTGAGCCTGCTGCGGTTTGCGACGAGCAGTACTTC. It specifies CASSEPAAVCDEQYF. J is TRBJ2-7 and V is TRBV25-1; D is ambiguous. The CDR3 runs 15 residues. Germline CDR1 is MGHDK and CDR2 is SYGVNS. The germline V and J ends were trimmed by 3 bases and 5 bases, with 17 bases remaining between them.

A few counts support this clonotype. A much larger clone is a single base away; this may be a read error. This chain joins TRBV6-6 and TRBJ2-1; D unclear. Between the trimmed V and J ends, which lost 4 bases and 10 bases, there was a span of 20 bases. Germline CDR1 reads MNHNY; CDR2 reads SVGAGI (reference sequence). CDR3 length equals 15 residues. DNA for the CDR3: TGTGCCAGCAGTTCTAGAAGAGGCGACTCCTACGAGCAGTTCTTC. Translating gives CASSSRRGDSYEQFF.

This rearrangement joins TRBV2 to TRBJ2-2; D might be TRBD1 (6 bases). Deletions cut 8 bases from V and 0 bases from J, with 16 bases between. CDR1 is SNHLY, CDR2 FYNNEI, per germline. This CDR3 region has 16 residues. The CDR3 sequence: CASLLGAGPNTGELFF. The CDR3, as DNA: TGTGCCAGCCTACTGGGGGCAGGGCCGAACACCGGGGAGCTGTTTTTT.

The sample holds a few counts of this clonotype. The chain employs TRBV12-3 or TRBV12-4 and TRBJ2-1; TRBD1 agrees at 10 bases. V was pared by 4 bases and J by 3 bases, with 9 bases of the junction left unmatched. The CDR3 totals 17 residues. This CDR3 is CASSSLKGDRGYNEQFF. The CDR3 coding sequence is TGTGCCAGCAGTTCCCTCAAGGGGGACAGGGGCTACAATGAGCAGTTCTTC.